What follows describes a single T cell receptor (beta chain). Its antigen remains unknown. Germline CDR1 is SGHRS and CDR2 is YFSETQ. This CDR3 comprises 14 residues. J was trimmed by 9 bases and V by 3 bases; bases with no gene match: 9. The assay was immunoSEQ multiplex PCR, and TCRdb's table has in-frame clones only and misses some. The repertoire consists of millions of clones, with just over 90% occurring once and the leading ten covering 0.39%. This sample was included in a study of shared clonotypes between healthy human individuals. The study, taken as a whole, reports: Sampling was confined to blood; repertoires within tissues likely differ.

This clonotype was sampled from a man between 18 and 29 years old in good health. Some clones in this sample may be carry-over from other donors' samples. The gene calls are TRBV5-1 and TRBJ2-1; 7 bases are a match to TRBD2. Sequenced material: naive CD4+ T cells from PBMCs. Subset defined: CD45RA+ positively selected. This CDR3 reads CASSWGTTGSEQFF. The CDR3 coding sequence is TGCGCCAGCAGCTGGGGGACTACCGGGAGTGAGCAGTTCTTC.